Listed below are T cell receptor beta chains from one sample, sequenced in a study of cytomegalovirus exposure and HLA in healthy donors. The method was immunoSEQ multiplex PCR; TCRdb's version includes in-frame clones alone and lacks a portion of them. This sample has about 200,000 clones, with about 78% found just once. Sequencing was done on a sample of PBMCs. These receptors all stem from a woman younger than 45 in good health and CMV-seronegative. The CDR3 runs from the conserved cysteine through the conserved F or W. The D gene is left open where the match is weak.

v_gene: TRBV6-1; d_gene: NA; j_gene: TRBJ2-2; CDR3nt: TGTGCCAGCAAAGGACAGCTAAACACCGGGGAGCTGTTTTTT; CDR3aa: CASKGQLNTGELFF
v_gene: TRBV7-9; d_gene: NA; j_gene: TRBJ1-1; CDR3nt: TGTGCCAGCAGCTTGCAGGGTATCACTGAAGCTTTCTTT; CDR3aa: CASSLQGITEAFF
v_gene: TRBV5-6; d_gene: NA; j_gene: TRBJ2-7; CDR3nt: TGTGCCAGCAGCTTGGGACAGCAGAGCTCCTACGAGCAGTACTTC; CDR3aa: CASSLGQQSSYEQYF
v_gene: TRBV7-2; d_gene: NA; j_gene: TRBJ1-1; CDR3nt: TGTGCCAGCAGTCCCCTACCGGTTTCCCGACACCGAACTGAAGCTTTCTTT; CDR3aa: CASSPLPVSRHRTEAFF
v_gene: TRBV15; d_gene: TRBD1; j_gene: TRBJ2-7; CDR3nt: TGTGCCACCAGCTACAACCGGGACAGAGCCTACGAGCAGTACTTC; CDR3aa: CATSYNRDRAYEQYF
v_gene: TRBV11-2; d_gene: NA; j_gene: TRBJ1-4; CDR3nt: TGTGCCAGCAGCTACACGGGGGACGAAAAACTGTTTTTT; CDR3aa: CASSYTGDEKLFF
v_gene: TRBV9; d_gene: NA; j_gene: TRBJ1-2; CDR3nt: TGTGCCAGCAGCGTAGGGCCAAACTATGGCTACACCTTC; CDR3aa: CASSVGPNYGYTF
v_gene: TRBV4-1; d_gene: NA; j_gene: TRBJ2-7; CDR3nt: TGCGCCAGCAGCCTAGCGGAGGATTCCTACGAGCAGTACTTC; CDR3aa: CASSLAEDSYEQYF
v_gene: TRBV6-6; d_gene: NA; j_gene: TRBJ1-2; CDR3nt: TGTGCCAGCAGTTACTCGCAGGGTGGCTACACCTTC; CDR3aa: CASSYSQGGYTF
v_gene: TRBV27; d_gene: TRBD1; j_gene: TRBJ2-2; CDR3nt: TGTGCCAGCAGTTTATTCGGACAGGCCCCGAACACCGGGGAGCTGTTTTTT; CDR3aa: CASSLFGQAPNTGELFF